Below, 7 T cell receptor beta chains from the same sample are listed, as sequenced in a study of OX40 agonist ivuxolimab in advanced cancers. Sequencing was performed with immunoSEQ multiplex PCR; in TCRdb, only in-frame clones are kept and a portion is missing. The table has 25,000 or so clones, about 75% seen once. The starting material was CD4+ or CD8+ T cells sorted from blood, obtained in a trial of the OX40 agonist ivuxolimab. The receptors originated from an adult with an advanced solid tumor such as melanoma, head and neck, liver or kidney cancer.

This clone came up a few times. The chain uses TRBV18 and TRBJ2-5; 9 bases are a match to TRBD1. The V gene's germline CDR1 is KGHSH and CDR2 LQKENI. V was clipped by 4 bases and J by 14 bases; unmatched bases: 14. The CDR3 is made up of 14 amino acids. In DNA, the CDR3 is TGTGCCAGCTCACTGATACAAGGGACAGGGATCCTCTACTTC. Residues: CASSLIQGTGILYF.

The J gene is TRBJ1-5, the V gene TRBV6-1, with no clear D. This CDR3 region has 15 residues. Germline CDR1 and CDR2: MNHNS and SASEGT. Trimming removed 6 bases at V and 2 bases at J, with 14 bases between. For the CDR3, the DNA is TGTGCCAGCAGCCCTAGTAGTATTGGCAATCAGCCCCAGCATTTT. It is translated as CASSPSSIGNQPQHF.

The CDR3 sequence is CASSLGDRTYNSPLHF. CDR3 in DNA: TGTGCCAGCAGCTTAGGGGACAGGACCTATAATTCACCCCTCCACTTT. The rearrangement uses TRBV7-2 and TRBJ1-6, with TRBD1 matching 8 bases. The V gene end was trimmed by 1 base and the J gene end by 2 bases; junction bases not matched to a gene: 1. The V gene's germline CDR1 is SGHTA and CDR2 FQGNSA. The CDR3 extends over 16 amino acids.

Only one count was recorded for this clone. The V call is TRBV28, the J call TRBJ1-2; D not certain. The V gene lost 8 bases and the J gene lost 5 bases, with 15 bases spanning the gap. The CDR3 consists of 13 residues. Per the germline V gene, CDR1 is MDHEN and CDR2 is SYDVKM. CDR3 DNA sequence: TGTGCCAGCTACCGGACGTTGGTTTATGGCTACACCTTC. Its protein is CASYRTLVYGYTF.

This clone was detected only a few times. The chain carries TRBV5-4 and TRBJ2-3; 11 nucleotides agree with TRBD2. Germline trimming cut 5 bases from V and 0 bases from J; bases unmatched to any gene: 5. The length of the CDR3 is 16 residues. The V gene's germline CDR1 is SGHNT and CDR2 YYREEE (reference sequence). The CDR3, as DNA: TGTGCCAGCAGGCAGGGGACTAGCGGTAGCACAGATACGCAGTATTTT. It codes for CASRQGTSGSTDTQYF.

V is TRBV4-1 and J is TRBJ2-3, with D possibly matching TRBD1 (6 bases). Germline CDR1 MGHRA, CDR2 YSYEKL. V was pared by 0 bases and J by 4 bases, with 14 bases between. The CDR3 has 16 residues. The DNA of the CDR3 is TGCGCCAGCAGCCAAGATTGGGGGCTAGAAGCAGATACGCAGTATTTT. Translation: CASSQDWGLEADTQYF.

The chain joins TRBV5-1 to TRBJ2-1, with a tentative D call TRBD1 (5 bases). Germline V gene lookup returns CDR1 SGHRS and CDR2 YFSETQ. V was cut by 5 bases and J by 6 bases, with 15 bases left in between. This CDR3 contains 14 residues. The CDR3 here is CASSIGARSNEQFF. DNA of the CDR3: TGCGCCAGCAGTATTGGGGCCAGGTCCAATGAGCAGTTCTTC.